These 8 T cell receptor beta chains were sequenced from one sample in a study of T cells in women clearing cervical HPV infection. Generated by immunoSEQ multiplex PCR, the TCRdb table keeps only in-frame clones and is missing some. The table for this sample gives some 40,000 clones. Sequencing input: blood buffy coat. Receptors were obtained from a woman between 18 and 69 years old with a cervical HPV16 infection that either progressed to CIN3+ or cleared (not recorded which).

This clone registers medium-sized by frequency. Read sequence stops 3 residues before the CDR3 end, and the germline J gene provides the missing end. This chain connects TRBV20-1 to TRBJ2-2; maybe TRBD2 (5 bases). The CDR3 runs 13 residues. Trimming stripped 3 bases from V and 6 bases from J, with 11 bases between. Germline V lookup: CDR1 DFQATT, CDR2 SNEGSKA (reference sequence). The CDR3 bases that were read are TGCAGTGCTAGTCGCGGAGGAGCCGGGGAG. It specifies CSASRGGAGE. In full, the CDR3 reads CSASRGGAGELFF.

A note on this clone: The sequence runs out 3 residues before the end of the CDR3; the remainder is reconstructed from the germline J gene. This chain links TRBV5-1 with TRBJ1-2, with D perhaps matching TRBD1 (6 bases). CDR1 SGHRS and CDR2 YFSETQ come from the germline V gene. CDR3 length: 16 residues. The germline V and J ends were trimmed by 0 bases and 3 bases, with 15 bases remaining between them. The CDR3 here is CASSLVPGVQDYGYTF. The part of the CDR3 DNA that was read is TGCGCCAGCAGCTTGGTCCCAGGGGTCCAGGACTATGGC.

Notes on this clone: The CDR3 end lies 3 residues beyond the end of the read and is filled in from the germline J gene. The chain is built from TRBV7-9 and TRBJ1-1; weak D call: TRBD1 (6 bases). The CDR3 has 15 amino acids. Trimming removed 5 bases from V and 7 bases from J, with 20 bases in between. The germline CDR1 and CDR2 sequences are SEHNR and FQNEAQ (reference sequence). Incomplete CDR3 DNA: TGTGCCAGCAGCCAAAGGGGGATAGAACGCGGTGAA. Its protein is CASSQRGIERGE. The full CDR3 protein reads CASSQRGIERGEAFF.

Comment on this clone: The sequence runs out 3 residues before the end of the CDR3; the remainder is reconstructed from the germline J gene. This sequence joins TRBV19 and TRBJ1-1, with D maybe TRBD1 (5 bases). The CDR3 spans 18 residues. Germline loops: CDR1 LNHDA, CDR2 SQIVND (reference sequence). CDR3 sequence: CASSDGTSGRNDQETAFF. The part of the CDR3 DNA that was read is TGTGCCAGTAGCGACGGGACTAGCGGGAGGAACGACCAAGAGACA.

On this clone: The sequence runs out 3 residues before the end of the CDR3; the remainder is reconstructed from the germline J gene. Other DNA sequences from this sample encode an identical CDR3 as well. The genes are TRBV7-3 and TRBJ2-1; 10 nucleotides match TRBD2. Germline CDR1 and CDR2: SGHTA and FQGTGA. J gave up 4 bases and V 5 bases, and 5 bases lay outside the gene matches. This CDR3 has 15 residues. CDR3 residues: CASSLTSGAYNEQFF. CDR3 DNA, as far as it was read: TGTGCCAGCAGCCTTACTAGCGGGGCTTACAATGAG.

Comment on this clone: Coverage ceases 3 residues before the CDR3 finishes, and the germline J gene fills in the end. This sequence joins TRBV6-2 or TRBV6-3 and TRBJ1-5, with 7 bases identical to TRBD1. CDR1 is MNHEY, CDR2 SVGEGT, per germline. The junction had 9 bases not matched to a gene; V was cut back by 1 base and J by 3 bases. This CDR3 has 17 residues. The CDR3 loop reads CASSYFKGAALNQPQHF. The CDR3 DNA, read in part, is TGTGCCAGCAGTTACTTTAAGGGGGCCGCGCTCAATCAGCCC.

In the case of this clone: The read comes to an end 3 residues before the CDR3 does, leaving the germline J gene to fill in the end. The V call is TRBV7-3, the J call TRBJ2-3, with D maybe TRBD1 (5 bases). Germline V gives CDR1 SGHTA, CDR2 FQGTGA. This CDR3 spans 20 amino acids. The sequenced part of the CDR3 DNA is TGTGCCAGCAGCTTAAAAGGCGCGGCGCAGGGAAATACGCTGGTACAGACG. This encodes CASSLKGAAQGNTLVQT. The whole CDR3 region reads CASSLKGAAQGNTLVQTQYF. The complete variable domain, with remaining parts taken from reference TRBV7-3 and TRBJ2-3, reads GAGVSQTPSNKVTEKGKYVELRCDPISGHTALYWYRQSLGQGPEFLIYFQGTGAADDSGLPNDRFFAVRPEGSVSTLKIQRTERGDSAVYLCASSLKGAAQGNTLVQTQYFGPGTRLTVL.

In regard to this clone: The DNA ends 3 residues before the CDR3 does, and the rest of the CDR3 is filled in from the germline J gene. This chain joins TRBV7-2 and TRBJ1-2; no definite D call. Germline CDR1 is SGHTA and CDR2 is FQGNSA. This CDR3 is built from 12 residues. CDR3: CASSPSQVDYTF. Partial CDR3 DNA: TGTGCCAGCAGCCCAAGTCAGGTCGAC.